This TCR beta chain was sequenced in a study of T cells in Graves' hyperthyroidism and ophthalmopathy. The overall study: Blood was drawn when the patient was first diagnosed and still untreated.

The V gene's germline CDR1 is LNHDA and CDR2 SQIVND (reference sequence). The CDR3 loop spans 13 amino acids. The V and J ends lost 2 bases and 5 bases respectively, with 9 bases between them. RNA transcripts yielded amplified TCR beta CDR3 regions. HTBI primers were used for first-round RT-PCR of the TCR CDR3. TCRdb re-analysed the multiplex PCR reads in MiXCR, keeping a single row per CDR3 protein. The sample records fewer than 450,000 distinct CDR3 sequences, about 18% being singletons. A roughly 9.3 ml volume of fresh peripheral blood provided the PBMCs. The gene calls are TRBV19 and TRBJ2-5; no firm D call. Sequenced sample: blood. This receptor was obtained from a woman in her 30s with Graves' hyperthyroidism that later progressed to Graves' ophthalmopathy. The chain's CDR3 is CASSISYRETQYF. Here the CDR3 DNA reads TGTGCCAGTAGTATAAGCTATAGGGAGACCCAGTACTTC.